This T cell receptor (beta chain) was identified during a study of CD8 T cells in ankylosing spondylitis. Researchers built TCR beta libraries using quantitative 5'-RACE with molecular barcodes. TCRdb called the 5' RACE reads again in MiXCR, with one record for every CDR3 protein. This table has 300,000 to 350,000 distinct CDR3 sequences, 9.5% to 13% appearing once. For this clonotype: The antigen is undetermined.

The germline V and J ends were trimmed by 7 bases and 3 bases, with 9 bases remaining between them. The CDR3 runs to 13 residues. Germline values: CDR1 MNHNS, CDR2 SASEGT. General study points: The authors reported significant enrichment of disease-linked clones in matched ankylosing spondylitis synovial fluid. Disease-linked clones bore a CD8+ phenotype and were relatively rare in peripheral blood. A TCR beta motif of eight or nine highly homologous variants seemed to mark ankylosing spondylitis blood.

The sample consisted of blood, either unsorted or a sorted T cell fraction (not recorded which). This rearrangement joins TRBV6-1 to TRBJ2-2; tentatively, D is TRBD1 (5 bases). This TCR was recovered from a female donor with ankylosing spondylitis or in good health (not recorded which). The CDR3 here is CASKEGDTGELFF. CDR3 bases: TGTGCCAGCAAGGAAGGGGACACCGGGGAGCTGTTTTTT.